In its sample, the clone carrying this T cell receptor (beta chain) was seen a few times. In germline, CDR1 is SGHRS, CDR2 YFSETQ. The V segment lost 2 bases and the J segment 0 bases; nucleotides outside the gene matches: 1. The CDR3 contains 14 residues. This record belongs to a study of technical replicates of blood from several donors. The data were produced by immunoSEQ multiplex PCR, yet TCRdb's version contains in-frame clones alone and is incomplete. The sample contains about 83,000 clones, about 90% of which appear only once. V gene TRBV5-1 combines with J gene TRBJ1-1; 7 bases fit TRBD1. Sequencing was done on a sample of T cells isolated from PBMCs. This clonotype was obtained from a human donor in good health. Written as DNA, the CDR3 is TGCGCCAGCAGCTTCGACAGGGTGAACACTGAAGCTTTCTTT. Its protein is CASSFDRVNTEAFF.